A selection of T cell receptor beta chains follows, all from one sample in a study of cytotoxic CD8 clonotypes in ibrutinib-treated CLL. This table comes from immunoSEQ multiplex PCR, and its TCRdb copy is limited to in-frame clones, with some not included. The sample records 130,000 or so clones, approximately 81% being singletons. This material consisted of PBMCs, taken after 12 months of ibrutinib treatment. These receptor sequences come from a human donor with chronic lymphocytic leukemia. Both conserved end residues are part of each CDR3.

J: TRBJ2-1
V: TRBV4-2
length: 16
CDR3: CASSQALSESYNEQFF

J: TRBJ1-4
V: TRBV29-1
length: 17
CDR3: CSAPTGARVPGDEKLFF

J: TRBJ2-1
V: TRBV11-2
length: 16
CDR3: CASSLTRLSAYNEQFF

J: TRBJ1-5
V: TRBV5-6
length: 12
CDR3: CASSLLYQPQHF

J: TRBJ2-7
V: TRBV7-2
length: 16
CDR3: CASSERLAGVAHEQYF

J: TRBJ2-7
V: TRBV27
length: 16
CDR3: CASSGHVGRGSYEQYF

J: TRBJ2-1
V: TRBV7-9
length: 14
CDR3: CASSQGRWDNEQFF

J: TRBJ1-5
V: TRBV5-1
length: 16
CDR3: CASSLGPQGSNQPQHF

J: TRBJ2-7
V: TRBV14
length: 15
CDR3: CASSQGSGAMNEQYF

J: TRBJ1-2
V: TRBV5-4
length: 15
CDR3: CASSAETGDVYGYTF

J: TRBJ2-7
V: TRBV19
length: 15
CDR3: CASSIGGGTGYEQYF

J: TRBJ2-1
V: TRBV4-1
length: 16
CDR3: CASSQLPRGRFYEQFF

J: TRBJ1-2
V: TRBV4-1
length: 13
CDR3: CASRRGQSYGYTF

J: TRBJ2-7
V: TRBV18
length: 14
CDR3: CASSPTTGSYEQYF

J: TRBJ1-5
V: TRBV28
length: 14
CDR3: CASSLWAGDLPQHF

J: TRBJ2-1
V: TRBV11-2
length: 17
CDR3: CASSLRYPGQGFHEQFF

J: TRBJ2-7
V: TRBV5-4
length: 14
CDR3: CASSLTSGTHEQYF

J: TRBJ2-2
V: TRBV5-1
length: 17
CDR3: CASSLARDSANTGELFF

J: TRBJ2-7
V: TRBV6-5
length: 12
CDR3: CASSSLLREQYF

J: TRBJ2-2
V: TRBV7-2
length: 16
CDR3: CASSQNRDSNTGELFF

J: TRBJ2-7
V: TRBV19
length: 14
CDR3: CASSIGRDSYEQYF

J: TRBJ1-4
V: TRBV19
length: 16
CDR3: CASSMETAGGNEKLFF

J: TRBJ2-7
V: TRBV4-2
length: 13
CDR3: CASSQYDGGEQYF

J: TRBJ1-2
V: TRBV7-8
length: 15
CDR3: CASSLFGGSSYGYTF

J: TRBJ2-6
V: TRBV4-1
length: 18
CDR3: CASSQAGTPRAGANVLTF

J: TRBJ2-3
V: TRBV2
length: 15
CDR3: CASSARTGFEDTQYF

J: TRBJ1-4
V: TRBV7-2
length: 18
CDR3: CASSLTRQGAYSDEKLFF

J: TRBJ2-5
V: TRBV11-2
length: 12
CDR3: CASSRTQETQYF

J: TRBJ1-1
V: TRBV5-1
length: 14
CDR3: CASSFNTRGTEAFF

J: TRBJ2-3
V: TRBV5-1
length: 18
CDR3: CASSLGSGLAGVPDTQYF

J: TRBJ2-2
V: TRBV28
length: 13
CDR3: CASTKSITGELFF

J: TRBJ1-2
V: TRBV7-6
length: 14
CDR3: CASSLELGGGGYTF

J: TRBJ1-2
V: TRBV7-2
length: 15
CDR3: CASSTAGTENYGYTF

J: TRBJ1-4
V: TRBV6-5
length: 13
CDR3: CASKPGLKEKLFF

J: TRBJ2-1
V: TRBV11-2
length: 14
CDR3: CASSLDRAYNEQFF

J: TRBJ2-7
V: TRBV5-1
length: 14
CDR3: CASSLTGTPYEQYF

J: TRBJ2-2
V: TRBV7-9
length: 13
CDR3: CASGTGGTGELFF

J: TRBJ2-4
V: TRBV5-1
length: 18
CDR3: CASSLGSGTTDPRNIQYF

J: TRBJ1-5
V: TRBV4-3
length: 18
CDR3: CASSQRIGTGAANQPQHF

J: TRBJ2-7
V: TRBV4-3
length: 14
CDR3: CASSYGLGSYEQYF

J: TRBJ2-2
V: TRBV6-5
length: 15
CDR3: CASSYGGTYTGELFF

J: TRBJ2-1
V: TRBV27
length: 16
CDR3: CASSLSPVAGGNEQFF

J: TRBJ2-3
V: TRBV7-2
length: 15
CDR3: CASREYLTSTDTQYF

J: TRBJ2-1
V: TRBV27
length: 15
CDR3: CASSPTGGKRYEQFF

J: TRBJ2-3
V: TRBV7-2
length: 14
CDR3: CASSLTLGTDTQYF

J: TRBJ1-1
V: TRBV6-5
length: 15
CDR3: CASSYGIGGGTEAFF

J: TRBJ2-7
V: TRBV7-9
length: 13
CDR3: CATRTSGTYEQYF

J: TRBJ1-5
V: TRBV19
length: 15
CDR3: CASSILGLTNQPQHF

J: TRBJ1-2
V: TRBV6-5
length: 13
CDR3: CASSYTGYYGYTF

J: TRBJ2-1
V: TRBV10-3
length: 17
CDR3: CAISGPPGGSGYNEQFF

J: TRBJ2-5
V: TRBV2
length: 13
CDR3: CASSGLASETQYF

J: TRBJ2-5
V: TRBV19
length: 14
CDR3: CASSISRVSETQYF